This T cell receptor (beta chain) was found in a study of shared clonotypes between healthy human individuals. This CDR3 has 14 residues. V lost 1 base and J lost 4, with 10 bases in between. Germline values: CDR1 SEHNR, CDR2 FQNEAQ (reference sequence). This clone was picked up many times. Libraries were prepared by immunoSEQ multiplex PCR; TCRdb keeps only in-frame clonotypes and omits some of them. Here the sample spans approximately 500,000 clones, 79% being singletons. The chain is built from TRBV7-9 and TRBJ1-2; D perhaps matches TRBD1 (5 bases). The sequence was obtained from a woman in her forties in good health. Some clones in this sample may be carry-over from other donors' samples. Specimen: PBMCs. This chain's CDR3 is CASSLGVGGYGYTF. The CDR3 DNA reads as TGTGCCAGCAGCTTAGGGGTTGGGGGCTATGGCTACACCTTC.